This T cell receptor (beta chain) is from a study of control samples from healthy donors and cancer patients. CDR1 SGHRS and CDR2 YFSETQ come from the germline V gene. CDR3 length: 17 residues. V dropped 3 bases and J dropped 5; count of bases not matched to a gene: 14. Generated by immunoSEQ multiplex PCR, the TCRdb table keeps only in-frame clones and is missing some. The sample has around 120,000 clones; more than 70% are singletons. The clonotype originates from a man in his 60s in good health. The sequencing input was blood. J is TRBJ1-3 and V is TRBV5-1, with 7 bases aligning to TRBD1. The DNA of the CDR3 is TGCGCCAGCAGCTCAGGGGGGCGGCAGGATAATCGAAACACCATATATTTT. Its protein product is CASSSGGRQDNRNTIYF.